These 26 T cell receptor beta chains originate from one sample sequenced in a study of regulatory T cells in long-lasting Graves disease. For TCR beta, libraries came from iRepertoire HTBI primers and Arm-PCR of CDR3 regions. Each CDR3 protein is one row after TCRdb ran MiXCR on the multiplex PCR reads. The sample carries 350,000 to 450,000 distinct CDR3 sequences, 15% recorded once. Indicated time point: newly diagnosed GD, antithyroid drugs for less than 3 months. There was RNA extracted from PBMCs, and the TCR library was made from it. The same sample was also used in a study of T cells in Graves' hyperthyroidism and ophthalmopathy.

The source material was peripheral blood mononuclear cells (PBMCs), sampled at new diagnosis, from a patient treated with antithyroid drugs. These receptors all stem from a woman between 40 and 50 years old with Graves disease.

The CDR3 sequence: CASSVDETAQFF. The CDR3 bases are TGTGCCAGCAGCGTAGATGAGACAGCGCAGTTCTTC. V usage is TRBV9 and J usage is TRBJ2-1; maybe TRBD1 (5 bases). The germline gives CDR1 SGDLS, CDR2 YYNGEE. The CDR3 covers 12 residues. Trimming took 0 bases from V and 12 from J, leaving 10 bases between them.

This clonotype was counted many times. The chain recombines TRBV13 with TRBJ2-7, with a tentative D call TRBD1 (6 bases). Germline V CDR1 and CDR2: PRHDT, FYEKMQ (reference sequence). The CDR3 runs to 13 residues. V dropped 5 bases and J dropped 2 bases, with 10 bases sitting between them. The CDR3 protein is CASSTTGTYEQYF. In DNA form, the CDR3 reads TGTGCCAGCAGCACGACAGGCACCTACGAGCAGTACTTC.

The chain employs TRBV11-1 and TRBJ1-2; 12 nucleotides line up with TRBD1. Germline V gene sequence: CDR1 SGHAT, CDR2 FQDESV (reference sequence). This CDR3 has 15 residues. V gave up 3 bases and J gave up 4 bases; unmatched junction bases: 3. Written as DNA, the CDR3 is TGTGCCAGCAGCTTCCCGGGACAGGGGGCCTATGGCTACACCTTC. Amino acids: CASSFPGQGAYGYTF.

This clonotype turned up a few times. The chain links TRBV7-3 to TRBJ1-5; 7 bases are a match to TRBD1. With 4 bases clipped from V and 2 bases from J, the junction kept 8 bases outside the gene matches. This CDR3 has 16 residues. From germline, CDR1 is SGHTA and CDR2 FQGTGA. The CDR3 sequence: CASSSRGREGNQPQHF. DNA for the CDR3: TGTGCCAGCAGCTCAAGGGGGCGAGAGGGCAATCAGCCCCAGCATTTT.

This clonotype was counted many times. Written as DNA, the CDR3 is TGTGCCAGCAGCTCACCGAGGAGTGGGAACACTGAAGCTTTCTTT. It is translated as CASSSPRSGNTEAFF. The chain has TRBV7-6 and TRBJ1-1; D remains unclear. Per germline, CDR1 SGHVS and CDR2 FNYEAQ. Trimming stripped 4 bases from V and 1 base from J, with 13 bases between. The CDR3 is made up of 15 amino acids.

This clonotype was seen at least ten times. The chain uses TRBV13 and TRBJ2-7; tentatively, D is TRBD1 (6 bases). This CDR3 spans 15 amino acids. The germline V and J ends were trimmed by 5 bases and 2 bases, with 16 bases remaining between them. Germline lookup yields CDR1 PRHDT and CDR2 FYEKMQ (reference sequence). The DNA for the CDR3 is TGTGCCAGCAGCCCTCAGAACAGGGTCCCCTACGAGCAGTACTTC. It translates to CASSPQNRVPYEQYF.

This clonotype was recorded a few times. The chain is built from TRBV7-9 and TRBJ1-2; the D is unclear. Trimming shortened V by 0 bases and J by 0 bases, and 11 bases separated the two germline ends. The CDR3 sequence is 16 residues long. The germline gives CDR1 SEHNR, CDR2 FQNEAQ (reference sequence). CDR3 loop: CASSLALTEANYGYTF. The CDR3 nucleotides read TGTGCCAGCAGCTTAGCGCTAACTGAAGCTAACTATGGCTACACCTTC. The complete variable domain, with remaining parts taken from reference TRBV7-9 and TRBJ1-2, reads DTGVSQNPRHKITKRGQNVTFRCDPISEHNRLYWYRQTLGQGPEFLTYFQNEAQLEKSRLLSDRFSAERPKGSFSTLEIQRTEQGDSAMYLCASSLALTEANYGYTFGSGTRLTVV.

The V call is TRBV7-9, the J call TRBJ2-1; 7 bases match TRBD1. In germline, CDR1 is SEHNR, CDR2 FQNEAQ (reference sequence). This CDR3 has 18 residues. Trimming cost V 3 bases and J 2 bases; bases outside gene matches: 13. The CDR3 DNA follows: TGTGCCAGCAGCTTCTTCCCCCCACAGGGGAGTACCTACAATGAGCAGTTCTTC. This gives the protein CASSFFPPQGSTYNEQFF.

This chain joins TRBV7-9 and TRBJ2-1, with D perhaps TRBD1 (5 bases). Trimming removed 9 bases at V and 2 bases at J, with 14 bases between. Germline CDR1 and CDR2: SEHNR and FQNEAQ (reference sequence). This CDR3 has 14 amino acids. CDR3 sequence: CASTGFHAYNEQFF. The CDR3 DNA reads as TGTGCCAGTACAGGCTTTCACGCCTACAATGAGCAGTTCTTC.

This clonotype was detected many times. V is TRBV20-1 and J is TRBJ2-7; 7 bases fit TRBD2. V was pared by 4 bases and J by 5 bases, with 11 bases of the junction left unmatched. This CDR3 is 14 amino acids long. Germline assignment: CDR1 DFQATT and CDR2 SNEGSKA (reference sequence). CDR3 region: CSATRAGVQNEQYF. In DNA, the CDR3 is TGCAGTGCTACGAGGGCGGGAGTTCAGAACGAGCAGTACTTC.

Regarding this clonotype: It is likely a read error: a sequence one base away is far more abundant. The chain combines TRBV5-6 with TRBJ2-5; D is perhaps TRBD1 (5 bases). CDR3 length: 16 residues. From germline, CDR1 is SGHDT and CDR2 YYEEEE. V gave up 7 bases and J gave up 4 bases, with 23 bases separating them. CDR3 nucleotide sequence: TGTGCCAGCTCAGCACCCGACAGCGTAACCTTAGAGACCCAGTACTTC. Translating gives CASSAPDSVTLETQYF. Full variable domain (missing parts from reference TRBV5-6 and TRBJ2-5): DAGVTQSPTHLIKTRGQQVTLRCSPKSGHDTVSWYQQALGQGPQFIFQYYEEEERQRGNFPDRFSGHQFPNYSSELNVNALLLGDSALYLCASSAPDSVTLETQYFGPGTRLLVL.

This clonotype occurred many times. J is TRBJ2-1 and V is TRBV27; TRBD1 or TRBD2 may be the D gene (5 bases each). V was clipped by 2 bases and J by 13 bases, with 12 bases between them. Germline V gives CDR1 MNHEY, CDR2 SMNVEV (reference sequence). The CDR3 covers 12 residues. CDR3 DNA: TGTGCCAGCAGTTTAGGGGCAGGAGGTCAGTTCTTC. It yields the protein CASSLGAGGQFF.

This clonotype was detected ten times or more. V usage is TRBV28 and J usage is TRBJ1-2; 8 bases are shared with TRBD1. The V gene's germline CDR1 is MDHEN and CDR2 SYDVKM. The V and J ends lost 5 bases and 4 bases, in that order; junction bases with no gene match: 9. CDR3 length: 15 residues. The CDR3 bases are TGTGCCAGCAGTCCGAACAGGGGGAAAGGCTATGGCTACACCTTC. This encodes CASSPNRGKGYGYTF.

This clonotype came up a few times. One junction end disagrees with the germline gene, perhaps due to a read error. The gene calls are TRBV11-2 and TRBJ2-1; 16 bases align to TRBD2. The CDR3 has 17 amino acids. Germline V lookup: CDR1 SGHAT, CDR2 FQNNGV. CDR3 in amino acids: CASSLVVGTSGRDEQLF. The CDR3 region has the DNA TGTGCCAGCAGCTTAGTAGTCGGGACTAGCGGGAGGGATGAGCAGCTCTTC.

Comments on this clonotype: This likely reflects a read error, since a far larger clone is one base away. The chain combines TRBV7-9 with TRBJ2-1; D might be TRBD1 or TRBD2, each matching 6 bases. Germline lookup yields CDR1 SEHNR and CDR2 FQNEAQ (reference sequence). There are 17 residues in the CDR3. CDR3 bases: TGTGCCAGCAGCTCGGGTGGGGGGCTAGCAAAGGGCAATGAGCAGCTCTTC. Encoded protein: CASSSGGGLAKGNEQLF.

This clonotype was recorded at least ten times. CDR3 amino acids: CATSDLSSGPSNYGYTF. CDR3 DNA sequence: TGTGCCACCAGTGATTTAAGCAGCGGACCTTCTAACTATGGCTACACCTTC. The genes are TRBV24-1 and TRBJ1-2; D unresolved. Per the germline V gene, CDR1 is KGHDR and CDR2 is SFDVKD. With 1 base removed from V and 0 bases from J, the gap between germline ends came to 14 bases. This CDR3 has 17 residues.

This chain links TRBV27 with TRBJ1-6; 7 bases are shared with TRBD1. Germline V gives CDR1 MNHEY, CDR2 SMNVEV (reference sequence). The CDR3 spans 14 residues. V was clipped by 5 bases and J by 8 bases; unmatched bases: 6. The CDR3 region has the DNA TGTGCCAGCAGTCTCAGACAGGGATATTCACCCCTCCACTTT. This translates into CASSLRQGYSPLHF.

The rearrangement joins TRBV20-1 to TRBJ2-1; 12 bases are a match to TRBD2. The germline CDR1 and CDR2 sequences are DFQATT and SNEGSKA (reference sequence). This CDR3 comprises 14 residues. The ends lost 4 bases at V and 9 bases at J; junction bases unmatched: 7. As DNA, the CDR3 is TGCAGTGCTATCGGACTAGCGGGAATTCCTGAGCAGTTCTTC. Its protein is CSAIGLAGIPEQFF.

Ten or more counts support this clonotype. The chain links TRBV10-3 to TRBJ2-1, with TRBD2 matching 10 bases. Germline loops: CDR1 ENHRY, CDR2 SYGVKD. This CDR3 is 16 amino acids long. The trim removed 10 bases at V and 4 bases at J, leaving 13 bases unmatched. CDR3 coding DNA: TGTGCCACCTGGGAATCTAGCGGGAGCGGGTACAATGAGCAGTTCTTC. Translated, it gives CATWESSGSGYNEQFF.

The gene calls are TRBV4-3 and TRBJ2-5, with D tentatively TRBD1 (5 bases). The CDR3 is 16 residues long. Germline V gene lookup returns CDR1 LGHNA and CDR2 YSLEER. The ends were cut back, 0 bases at V and 7 bases at J, with 18 bases in the middle. The CDR3 DNA sequence: TGCGCCAGCAGCCAAGATAACTCTGGGGCTGCTTGGACCCAGTACTTC. Amino acid sequence: CASSQDNSGAAWTQYF.

This clonotype showed up many times. The chain is built from TRBV14 and TRBJ1-1; 7 bases map to TRBD1. Germline CDR1 and CDR2: SGHDN and FVKESK. CDR3 length equals 16 residues. Trimming cost V 2 bases and J 4 bases; bases outside gene matches: 10. CDR3 DNA: TGTGCCAGCAGCCAATTCTTCGACAGGGACGTCACTGAAGCTTTCTTT. Translating it yields CASSQFFDRDVTEAFF.

The chain carries TRBV13 and TRBJ1-3, with D possibly matching TRBD1 (6 bases). Trimming removed 7 bases at V and 3 bases at J, with 16 bases between. This CDR3 has 15 amino acids. Germline loops: CDR1 PRHDT, CDR2 FYEKMQ (reference sequence). The CDR3 sequence is CASNQRGALGNTIYF. The CDR3 nucleotides read TGTGCCAGCAACCAACGGGGGGCGCTTGGAAACACCATATATTTT.

This clonotype has a count of ten or more. CDR3 bases: TGTGCCAGCAGTCCACAACCCACCGGGGAGCTGTTTTTT. It specifies CASSPQPTGELFF. The rearrangement joins TRBV12-3 or TRBV12-4 to TRBJ2-2; D is uncertain. The length of the CDR3 is 13 residues. Trimming cost V 5 bases and J 4 bases, with 8 bases left between them.

As to this clonotype: Germline and junction disagree at one end, which may indicate a read error. The V and J genes are TRBV2 and TRBJ2-6; the D gene is possibly TRBD1 (5 bases). The CDR3 spans 19 residues. The germline CDR1 and CDR2 sequences are SNHLY and FYNNEI. CDR3 DNA: TGTGCCAGCAGTGAAGCCCGGTGGGTCGAGGAATCTGGGGCCAACGTCCCGACTTTC. Amino acid sequence: CASSEARWVEESGANVPTF.

This clonotype occurred many times. The chain recombines TRBV12-3 or TRBV12-4 with TRBJ1-6, with D possibly TRBD1 on 6 matching bases. The V and J ends lost 6 bases and 10 bases respectively, with 25 bases between them. The CDR3 is 17 amino acids. The CDR3 DNA is TGTGCCAGCAGCCTTAGGAGCTCAGGGGTTTGGAGATCACCCCTCCACTTT. It yields the protein CASSLRSSGVWRSPLHF.

This clonotype was seen ten or more times. V is TRBV18 and J is TRBJ1-1, with 7 bases matching TRBD1. Germline CDR1 is KGHSH and CDR2 is LQKENI. The CDR3 covers 12 residues. The J segment lost 7 bases and the V segment lost 3 bases, leaving 2 bases of the junction unmatched. In DNA, the CDR3 is TGTGCCAGCTCACCGGGACAGCTTGAAGCTTTCTTT. Translation: CASSPGQLEAFF.